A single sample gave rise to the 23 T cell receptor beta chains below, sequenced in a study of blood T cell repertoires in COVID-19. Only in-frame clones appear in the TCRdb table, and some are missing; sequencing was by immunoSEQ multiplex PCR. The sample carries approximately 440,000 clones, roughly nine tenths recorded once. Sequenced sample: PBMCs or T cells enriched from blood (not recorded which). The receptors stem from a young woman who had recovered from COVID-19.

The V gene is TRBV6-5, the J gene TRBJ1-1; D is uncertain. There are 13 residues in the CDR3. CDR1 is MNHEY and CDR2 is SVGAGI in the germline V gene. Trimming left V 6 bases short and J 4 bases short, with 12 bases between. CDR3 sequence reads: CASSPTPGTEAFF. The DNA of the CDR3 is TGTGCCAGCAGCCCGACCCCGGGCACTGAAGCTTTCTTT.

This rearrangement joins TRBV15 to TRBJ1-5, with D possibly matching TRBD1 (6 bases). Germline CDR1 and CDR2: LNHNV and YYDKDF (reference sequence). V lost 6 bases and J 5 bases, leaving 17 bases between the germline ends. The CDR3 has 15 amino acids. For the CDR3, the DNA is TGTGCCACCAGTTTATCGGGGTCAGGGGATCAGCCCCAGCATTTT. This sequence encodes CATSLSGSGDQPQHF. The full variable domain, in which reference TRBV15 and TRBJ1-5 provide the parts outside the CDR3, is DAMVIQNPRYQVTQFGKPVTLSCSQTLNHNVMYWYQQKSSQAPKLLFHYYDKDFNNEADTPDNFQSRRPNTSFCFLDIRSPGLGDTAMYLCATSLSGSGDQPQHFGDGTRLSIL.

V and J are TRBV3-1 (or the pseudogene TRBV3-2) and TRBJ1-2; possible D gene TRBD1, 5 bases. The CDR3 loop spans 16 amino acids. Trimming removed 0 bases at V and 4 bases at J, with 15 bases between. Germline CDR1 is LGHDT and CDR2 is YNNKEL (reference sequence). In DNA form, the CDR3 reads TGTGCCAGCAGCCAAGACTGGCTGCAGGGTAGCTATGGCTACACCTTC. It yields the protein CASSQDWLQGSYGYTF.

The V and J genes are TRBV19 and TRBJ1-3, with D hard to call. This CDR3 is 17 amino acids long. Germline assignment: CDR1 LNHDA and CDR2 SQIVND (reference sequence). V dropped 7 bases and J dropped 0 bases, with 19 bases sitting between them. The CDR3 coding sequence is TGTGCCAGTATCCCGACCCCTAGAGTAACCTCTGGAAACACCATATATTTT. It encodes CASIPTPRVTSGNTIYF.

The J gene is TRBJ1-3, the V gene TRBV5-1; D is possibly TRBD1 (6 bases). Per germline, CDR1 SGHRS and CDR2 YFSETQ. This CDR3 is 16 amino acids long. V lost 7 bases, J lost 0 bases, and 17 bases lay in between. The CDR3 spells CASGTGSQSSGNTIYF. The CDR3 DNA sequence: TGCGCCAGCGGAACAGGGTCGCAGAGCTCTGGAAACACCATATATTTT.

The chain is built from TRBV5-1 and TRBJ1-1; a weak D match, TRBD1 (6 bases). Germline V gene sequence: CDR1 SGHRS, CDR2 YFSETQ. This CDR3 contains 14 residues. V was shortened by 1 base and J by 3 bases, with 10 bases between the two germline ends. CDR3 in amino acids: CASSLSRGDTEAFF. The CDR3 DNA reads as TGCGCCAGCAGCTTGTCCAGGGGAGACACTGAAGCTTTCTTT.

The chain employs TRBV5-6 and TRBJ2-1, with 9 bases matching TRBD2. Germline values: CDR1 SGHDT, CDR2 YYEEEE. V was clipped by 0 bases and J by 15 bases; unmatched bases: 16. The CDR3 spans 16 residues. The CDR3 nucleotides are TGTGCCAGCAGCTTGGCCCCTAGCGGGGCATCACCCCATGGGTTCTTC. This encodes CASSLAPSGASPHGFF.

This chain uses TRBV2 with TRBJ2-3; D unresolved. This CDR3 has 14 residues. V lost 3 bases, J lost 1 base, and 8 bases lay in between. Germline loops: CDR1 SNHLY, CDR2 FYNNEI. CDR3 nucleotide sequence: TGTGCCAGCAGTGACAGGTTACGCACAGATACGCAGTATTTT. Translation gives CASSDRLRTDTQYF. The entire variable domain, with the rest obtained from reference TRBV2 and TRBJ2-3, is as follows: EPEVTQTPSHQVTQMGQEVILRCVPISNHLYFYWYRQILGQKVEFLVSFYNNEISEKSEIFDDQFSVERPDGSNFTLKIRSTKLEDSAMYFCASSDRLRTDTQYFGPGTRLTVL.

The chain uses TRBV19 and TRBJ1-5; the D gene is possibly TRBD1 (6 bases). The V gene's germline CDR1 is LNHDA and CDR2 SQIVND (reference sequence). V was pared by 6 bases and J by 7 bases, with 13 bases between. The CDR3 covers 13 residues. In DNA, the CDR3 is TGTGCCAGTAGCCATCCAGGGGCCCAGCCCCAGCATTTT. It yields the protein CASSHPGAQPQHF.

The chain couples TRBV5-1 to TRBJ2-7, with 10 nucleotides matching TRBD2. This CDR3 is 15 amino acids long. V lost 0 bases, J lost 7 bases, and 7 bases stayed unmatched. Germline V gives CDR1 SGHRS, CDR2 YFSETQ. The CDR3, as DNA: TGCGCCAGCAGCTTGGATGTAGCGGGGGGTGAAGAGCAGTACTTC. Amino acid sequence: CASSLDVAGGEEQYF.

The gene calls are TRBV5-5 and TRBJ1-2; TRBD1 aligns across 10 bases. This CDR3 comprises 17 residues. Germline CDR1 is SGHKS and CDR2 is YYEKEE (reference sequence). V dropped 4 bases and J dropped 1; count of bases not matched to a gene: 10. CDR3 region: CASSIKGTGADNYGYTF. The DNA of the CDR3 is TGTGCCAGCAGCATCAAGGGGACAGGGGCCGATAACTATGGCTACACCTTC.

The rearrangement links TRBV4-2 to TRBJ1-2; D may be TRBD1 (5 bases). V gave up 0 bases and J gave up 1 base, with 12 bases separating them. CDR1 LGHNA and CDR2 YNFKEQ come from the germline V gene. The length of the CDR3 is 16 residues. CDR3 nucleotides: TGTGCCAGCAGCCAAGATGGGGGGTATGGTAACTATGGCTACACCTTC. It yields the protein CASSQDGGYGNYGYTF.

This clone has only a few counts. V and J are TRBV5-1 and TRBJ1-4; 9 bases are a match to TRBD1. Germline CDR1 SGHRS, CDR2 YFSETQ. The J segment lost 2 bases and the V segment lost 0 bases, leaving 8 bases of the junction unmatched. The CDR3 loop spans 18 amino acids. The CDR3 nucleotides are TGCGCCAGCAGCTTGGGCGGGGACAGGGCAAAGACTAATGAAAAACTGTTTTTT. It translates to CASSLGGDRAKTNEKLFF. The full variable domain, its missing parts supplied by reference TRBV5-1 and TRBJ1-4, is KAGVTQTPRYLIKTRGQQVTLSCSPISGHRSVSWYQQTPGQGLQFLFEYFSETQRNKGNFPGRFSGRQFSNSRSEMNVSTLELGDSALYLCASSLGGDRAKTNEKLFFGSGTQLSVL.

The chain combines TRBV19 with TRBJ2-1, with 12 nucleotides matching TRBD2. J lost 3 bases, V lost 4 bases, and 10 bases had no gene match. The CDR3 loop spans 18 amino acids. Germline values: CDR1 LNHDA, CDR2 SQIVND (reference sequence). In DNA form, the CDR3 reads TGTGCCAGTAGTACGACCGTGACTAGCGGGGGTAACTACAATGAGCAGTTCTTC. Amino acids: CASSTTVTSGGNYNEQFF.

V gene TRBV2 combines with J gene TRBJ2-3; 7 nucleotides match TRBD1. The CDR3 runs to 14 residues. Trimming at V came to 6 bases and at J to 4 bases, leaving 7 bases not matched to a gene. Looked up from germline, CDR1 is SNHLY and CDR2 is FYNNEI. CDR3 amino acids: CASRRDRDPDTQYF. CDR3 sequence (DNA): TGTGCCAGCAGAAGAGACAGGGACCCAGATACGCAGTATTTT. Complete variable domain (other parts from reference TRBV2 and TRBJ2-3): EPEVTQTPSHQVTQMGQEVILRCVPISNHLYFYWYRQILGQKVEFLVSFYNNEISEKSEIFDDQFSVERPDGSNFTLKIRSTKLEDSAMYFCASRRDRDPDTQYFGPGTRLTVL.

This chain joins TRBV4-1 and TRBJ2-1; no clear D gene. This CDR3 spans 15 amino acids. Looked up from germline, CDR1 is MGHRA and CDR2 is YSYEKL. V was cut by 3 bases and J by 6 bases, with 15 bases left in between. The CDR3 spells CASSHSAEFFNEQFF. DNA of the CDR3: TGCGCCAGCAGCCACTCTGCGGAATTTTTCAATGAGCAGTTCTTC.

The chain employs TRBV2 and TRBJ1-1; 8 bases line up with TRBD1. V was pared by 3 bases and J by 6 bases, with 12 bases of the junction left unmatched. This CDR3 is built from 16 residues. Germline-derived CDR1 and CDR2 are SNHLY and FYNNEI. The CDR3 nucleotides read TGTGCCAGCAGTGAGGACAGGGTCTGGTTGGGAGCTGAAGCTTTCTTT. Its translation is CASSEDRVWLGAEAFF. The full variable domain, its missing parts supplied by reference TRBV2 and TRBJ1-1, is EPEVTQTPSHQVTQMGQEVILRCVPISNHLYFYWYRQILGQKVEFLVSFYNNEISEKSEIFDDQFSVERPDGSNFTLKIRSTKLEDSAMYFCASSEDRVWLGAEAFFGQGTRLTVV.

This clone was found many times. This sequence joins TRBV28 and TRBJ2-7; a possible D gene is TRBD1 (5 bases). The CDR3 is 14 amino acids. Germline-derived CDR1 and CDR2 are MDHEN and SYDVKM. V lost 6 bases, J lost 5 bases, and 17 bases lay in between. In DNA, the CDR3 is TGTGCCAGCAGCCCCCAGGGCGATCCCAACGAGCAGTACTTC. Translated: CASSPQGDPNEQYF.

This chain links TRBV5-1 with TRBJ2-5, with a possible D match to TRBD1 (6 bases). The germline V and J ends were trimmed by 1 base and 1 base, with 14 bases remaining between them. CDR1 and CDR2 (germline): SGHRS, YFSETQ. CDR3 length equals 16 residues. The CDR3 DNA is TGCGCCAGCAGCTTGTCTGGGGGCAGTTTCCAAGAGACCCAGTACTTC. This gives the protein CASSLSGGSFQETQYF.

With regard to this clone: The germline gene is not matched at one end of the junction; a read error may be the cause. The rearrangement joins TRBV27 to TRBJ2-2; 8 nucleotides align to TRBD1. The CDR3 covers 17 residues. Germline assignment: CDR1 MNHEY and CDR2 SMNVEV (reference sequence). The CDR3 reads CASSLSTGVGYTGELFF. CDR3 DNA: TGTGCCAGCAGTCTATCGACAGGGGTAGGGTACACCGGGGAGCTGTTTTTT.

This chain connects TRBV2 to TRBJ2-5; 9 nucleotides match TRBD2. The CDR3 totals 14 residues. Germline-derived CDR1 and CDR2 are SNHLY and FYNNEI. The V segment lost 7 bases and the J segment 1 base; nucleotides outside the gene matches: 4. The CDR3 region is CASNERGVQETQYF. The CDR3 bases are TGTGCCAGCAATGAGCGGGGGGTCCAAGAGACCCAGTACTTC.

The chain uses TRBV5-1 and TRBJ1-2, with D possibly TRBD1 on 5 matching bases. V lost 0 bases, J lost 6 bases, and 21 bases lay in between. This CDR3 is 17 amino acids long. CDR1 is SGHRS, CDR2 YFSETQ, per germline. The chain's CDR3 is CASSLAPDMANQDGYTF. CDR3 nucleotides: TGCGCCAGCAGCTTGGCGCCGGACATGGCAAACCAAGATGGCTACACCTTC.

The CDR3 sequence: CASSLPGTSREQYF. In nucleotides, the CDR3 is TGTGCCAGCAGCTTACCTGGGACTAGTCGCGAGCAGTACTTC. This chain connects TRBV5-4 to TRBJ2-7, with 8 bases lining up with TRBD2. This CDR3 has 14 residues. V gave up 2 bases and J gave up 6 bases; unmatched junction bases: 7. CDR1 is SGHNT, CDR2 YYREEE, per germline (reference sequence).